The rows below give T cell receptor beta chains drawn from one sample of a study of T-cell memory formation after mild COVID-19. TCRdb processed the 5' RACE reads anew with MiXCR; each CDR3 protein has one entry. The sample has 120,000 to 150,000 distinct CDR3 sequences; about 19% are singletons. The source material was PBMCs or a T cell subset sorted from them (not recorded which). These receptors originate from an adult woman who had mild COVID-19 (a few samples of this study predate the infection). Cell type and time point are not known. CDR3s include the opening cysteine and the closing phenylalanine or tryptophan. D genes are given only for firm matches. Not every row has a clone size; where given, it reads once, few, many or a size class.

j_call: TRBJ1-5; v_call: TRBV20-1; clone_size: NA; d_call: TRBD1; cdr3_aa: CSASRGTDASNQPQHF; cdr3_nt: TGCAGTGCTAGCCGCGGGACAGATGCTAGCAATCAGCCCCAGCATTTT
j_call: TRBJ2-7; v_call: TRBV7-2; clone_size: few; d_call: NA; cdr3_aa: CASSYGLNRPYEQYF; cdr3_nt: TGTGCCAGCAGTTACGGACTTAATAGACCCTACGAGCAGTACTTC
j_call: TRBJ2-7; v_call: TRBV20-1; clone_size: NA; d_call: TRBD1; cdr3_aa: CSATILGSRGLHEQYF; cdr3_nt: TGCAGTGCTACCATTTTAGGGTCCAGGGGGCTCCACGAGCAGTACTTC
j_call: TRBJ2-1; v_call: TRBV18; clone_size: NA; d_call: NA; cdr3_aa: CASSPLKDNEQFF; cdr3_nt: TGTGCCAGCTCACCACTGAAGGACAATGAGCAGTTCTTC
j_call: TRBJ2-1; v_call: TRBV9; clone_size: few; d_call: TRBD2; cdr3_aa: CASSARLAGGSYNEQFF; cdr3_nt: TGTGCCAGCAGCGCCCGACTAGCGGGAGGCTCCTACAATGAGCAGTTCTTC
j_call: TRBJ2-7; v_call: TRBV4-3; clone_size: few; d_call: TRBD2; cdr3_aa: CASSQELAGGIYEQYF; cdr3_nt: TGCGCCAGCAGCCAAGAGCTAGCGGGAGGAATCTACGAGCAGTACTTC
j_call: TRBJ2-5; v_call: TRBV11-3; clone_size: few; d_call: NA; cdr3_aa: CASTPQALGETQYF; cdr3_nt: TGTGCCAGCACCCCCCAGGCCCTTGGGGAGACCCAGTACTTC
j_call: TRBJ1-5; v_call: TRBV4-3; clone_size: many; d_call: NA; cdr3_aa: CASSQDLRGGNQPQHF; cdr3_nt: TGCGCCAGCAGCCAAGATCTCAGGGGAGGCAATCAGCCCCAGCATTTT
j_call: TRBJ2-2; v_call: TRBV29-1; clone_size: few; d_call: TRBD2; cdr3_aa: CSVDGTSGRRAGELFF; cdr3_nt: TGCAGCGTTGATGGGACTAGCGGGAGACGCGCCGGGGAGCTGTTTTTT
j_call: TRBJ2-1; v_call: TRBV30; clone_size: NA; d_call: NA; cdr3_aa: CAWSVLNEQFF; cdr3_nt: TGTGCCTGGAGTGTTCTAAATGAGCAGTTCTTC
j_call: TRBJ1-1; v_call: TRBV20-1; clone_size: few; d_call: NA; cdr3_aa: CSARDFKKLNTEAFF; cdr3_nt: TGCAGTGCTAGAGATTTCAAGAAGCTGAACACTGAAGCTTTCTTT
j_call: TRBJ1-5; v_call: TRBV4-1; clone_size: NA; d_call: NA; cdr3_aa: CASSHLTRRADSNQPQHF; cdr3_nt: TGCGCCAGCAGCCACCTCACCCGGAGGGCGGATAGCAATCAGCCCCAGCATTTT
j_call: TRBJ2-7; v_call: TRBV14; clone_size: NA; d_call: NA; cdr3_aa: CASSLQGLGSYEQYF; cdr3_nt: TGTGCCAGCAGCCTCCAGGGACTGGGCTCCTACGAGCAGTACTTC
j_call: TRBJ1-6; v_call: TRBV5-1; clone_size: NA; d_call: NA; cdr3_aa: CASSLQGDHSPLHF; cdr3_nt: TGCGCCAGCAGCTTGCAGGGAGACCATTCACCCCTCCACTTT
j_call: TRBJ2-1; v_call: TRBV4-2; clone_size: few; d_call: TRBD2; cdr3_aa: CASSPRLTSGRDNEQFF; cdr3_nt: TGTGCCAGCAGCCCGAGACTGACTAGCGGGAGGGATAATGAGCAGTTCTTC
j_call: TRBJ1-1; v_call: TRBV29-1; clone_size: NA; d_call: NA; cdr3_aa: CSASVMNTEAFF; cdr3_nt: TGCAGCGCTTCCGTTATGAACACTGAAGCTTTCTTT
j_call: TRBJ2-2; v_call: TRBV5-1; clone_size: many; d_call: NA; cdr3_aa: CASSLEVRAGSTGELFF; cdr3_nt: TGCGCCAGCAGCTTGGAGGTCAGGGCAGGCAGCACCGGGGAGCTGTTTTTT
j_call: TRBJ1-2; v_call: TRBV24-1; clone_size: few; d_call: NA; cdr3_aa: CATSETSTRPRYTF; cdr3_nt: TGTGCCACCAGTGAAACGTCCACACGCCCTCGCTACACCTTC
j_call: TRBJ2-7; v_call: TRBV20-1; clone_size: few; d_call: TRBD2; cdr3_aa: CSVSGTSYEQYF; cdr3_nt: TGCAGTGTTAGCGGGACCTCCTACGAGCAGTACTTC
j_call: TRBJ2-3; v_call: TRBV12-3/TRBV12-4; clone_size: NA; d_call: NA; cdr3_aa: CASSFLRTDTQYF; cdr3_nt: TGTGCCAGCAGTTTTCTGAGGACAGATACGCAGTATTTT
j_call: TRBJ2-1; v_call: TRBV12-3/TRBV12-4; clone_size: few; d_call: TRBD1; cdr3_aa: CASSSDRGDYNEQFF; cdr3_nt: TGTGCCAGCAGTTCCGACAGGGGGGATTACAATGAGCAGTTCTTC
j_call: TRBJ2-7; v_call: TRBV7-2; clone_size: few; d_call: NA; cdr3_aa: CASSLPVGGYGEQYF; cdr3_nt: TGTGCCAGCAGCCTACCGGTTGGAGGGTATGGCGAGCAGTACTTC
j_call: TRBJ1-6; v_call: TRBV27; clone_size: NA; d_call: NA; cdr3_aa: CASGVGISPLHF; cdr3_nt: TGTGCCAGCGGAGTAGGGATTTCACCCCTCCACTTT
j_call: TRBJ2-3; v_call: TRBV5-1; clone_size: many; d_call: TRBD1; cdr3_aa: CASSSGTGPTDTQYF; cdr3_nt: TGCGCCAGCAGCTCCGGGACAGGGCCCACAGATACGCAGTATTTT
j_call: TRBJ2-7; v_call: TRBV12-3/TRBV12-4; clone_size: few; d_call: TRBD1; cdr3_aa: CASSEQGVSEQYF; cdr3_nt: TGTGCCAGCAGCGAACAGGGGGTCTCCGAGCAGTACTTC
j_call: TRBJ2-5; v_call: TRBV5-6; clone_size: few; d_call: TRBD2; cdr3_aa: CASSSHVTSDQETQYF; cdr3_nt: TGTGCCAGCAGCTCCCACGTCACTAGCGACCAAGAGACCCAGTACTTC
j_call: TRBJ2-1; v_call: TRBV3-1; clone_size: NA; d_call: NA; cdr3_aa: CASSQFGNNEQFF; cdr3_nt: TGTGCCAGCAGCCAATTCGGTAACAATGAGCAGTTCTTC
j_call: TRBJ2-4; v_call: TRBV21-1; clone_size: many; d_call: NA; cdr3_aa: CASRAGTSGRVYAKNIQYF; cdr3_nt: TGTGCCAGCAGGGCCGGGACTAGCGGGAGAGTTTACGCCAAAAACATTCAGTACTTC
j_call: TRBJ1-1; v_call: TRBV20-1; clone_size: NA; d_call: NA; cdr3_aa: CSARDPRGTEAFF; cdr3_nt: TGCAGTGCTAGAGATCCCAGGGGCACTGAAGCTTTCTTT
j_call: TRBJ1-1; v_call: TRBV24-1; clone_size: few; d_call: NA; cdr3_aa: CATSGPVTGGTEAFF; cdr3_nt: TGTGCCACCAGTGGCCCCGTGACAGGTGGGACTGAAGCTTTCTTT
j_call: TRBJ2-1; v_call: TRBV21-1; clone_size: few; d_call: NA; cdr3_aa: CASNTTLTDQGYNEQFF; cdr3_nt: TGTGCCAGCAATACCACCCTTACAGACCAGGGATACAATGAGCAGTTCTTC
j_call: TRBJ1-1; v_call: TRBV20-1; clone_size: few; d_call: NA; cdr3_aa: CSASRVVGVTEAFF; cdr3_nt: TGCAGTGCTAGTCGGGTAGTGGGGGTCACTGAAGCTTTCTTT
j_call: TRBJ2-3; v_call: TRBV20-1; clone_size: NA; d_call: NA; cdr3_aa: CSAIPPPSTDTQYF; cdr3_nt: TGCAGTGCTATCCCGCCCCCTAGCACAGATACGCAGTATTTT
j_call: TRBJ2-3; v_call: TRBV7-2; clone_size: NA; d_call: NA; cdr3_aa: CASSQALAGTDTQYF; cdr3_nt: TGTGCCAGCAGCCAAGCACTAGCTGGAACAGATACGCAGTATTTT
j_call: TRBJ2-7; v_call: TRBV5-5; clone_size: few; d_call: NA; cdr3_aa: CASSLGRRGSYEQYF; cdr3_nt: TGTGCCAGCAGCTTGGGCCGACGGGGTAGCTACGAGCAGTACTTC